A selection of T cell receptor beta chains follows, all from one sample in a study of blood T cell repertoires in COVID-19. TCRdb keeps only in-frame clones here, not all; method: immunoSEQ multiplex PCR. The sample comprises 300,000 to 350,000 clones, approximately 92% of which are singletons, and about 7% rests with the top ten. Sequenced material: peripheral blood. These receptors all come from a woman between 25 and 40 years old with COVID-19, enrolled during active disease. CDR3s include the opening cysteine and the closing phenylalanine or tryptophan. A D gene is named only where the DNA matches it firmly. Not every row has a clone size; where given, it reads once, few, many or a size class.

j_gene	abundance	v_gene	d_gene	CDR3aa	CDR3nt
TRBJ2-2	once	TRBV4-3	.	CASSQDGGGTNTGELFF	TGCGCCAGCAGCCAAGATGGGGGCGGTACGAACACCGGGGAGCTGTTTTTT
TRBJ2-4	.	TRBV5-6	.	CASSGPLGPSGNIQYF	TGTGCCAGCAGCGGTCCGTTGGGTCCATCAGGCAACATTCAGTACTTC
TRBJ2-1	once	TRBV10-1	.	CASSLGGTDNEQFF	TGCGCCAGCAGTCTCGGCGGGACTGACAATGAGCAGTTCTTC
TRBJ1-4	.	TRBV28	TRBD1	CASSSTGGINEKLFF	TGTGCCAGCAGTTCAACAGGGGGGATTAATGAAAAACTGTTTTTT
TRBJ1-1	.	TRBV19	.	CASSQRGGLMNTEAFF	TGTGCCAGTAGTCAAAGGGGCGGACTAATGAACACTGAAGCTTTCTTT
TRBJ1-2	.	TRBV9	.	CASSPTDGGYGYTF	TGTGCCAGCAGCCCAACCGACGGCGGGTATGGCTACACCTTC
TRBJ2-7	.	TRBV28	TRBD2	CASSTTGEGTYEQYF	TGTGCCAGCAGCACAACGGGGGAGGGCACCTACGAGCAGTACTTC
TRBJ1-2	.	TRBV30	TRBD1	CAWLPDRGLNYGYTF	TGTGCCTGGCTCCCAGACAGGGGATTGAACTATGGCTACACCTTC
TRBJ2-5	.	TRBV7-3	.	CASSSDWPQETQYF	TGTGCCAGCAGCTCCGACTGGCCCCAAGAGACCCAGTACTTC
TRBJ1-6	.	TRBV9	.	CASSVAGNNSPLHF	TGTGCCAGCAGCGTCGCAGGGAATAATTCACCCCTCCACTTT
TRBJ2-3	.	TRBV28	.	CASSFRGPSTDTQYF	TGTGCCAGCAGTTTCAGGGGCCCTAGCACAGATACGCAGTATTTT
TRBJ2-1	.	TRBV19	TRBD2	CASSFGTSGLDSSYNEQFF	TGTGCCAGTAGTTTCGGGACTAGCGGCCTCGACTCCTCCTACAATGAGCAGTTCTTC
TRBJ1-4	.	TRBV19	.	CATRPEATNEKLFF	TGTGCCACTAGGCCCGAGGCAACTAATGAAAAACTGTTTTTT
TRBJ2-7	.	TRBV5-1	TRBD2	CASSFSGSGAYEQYF	TGCGCCAGCAGCTTTAGCGGGAGTGGAGCCTACGAGCAGTACTTC
TRBJ1-4	.	TRBV2	.	CASRGEATNEKLFF	TGTGCCAGCAGGGGCGAAGCAACTAATGAAAAACTGTTTTTT
TRBJ1-2	.	TRBV10-3	TRBD1	CAISVTTGASGYTF	TGTGCCATCAGTGTTACAACAGGGGCCTCGGGCTACACCTTC
TRBJ2-7	.	TRBV9	TRBD2	CASQLAPNEVYEQYF	TGTGCCAGTCAACTAGCGCCCAATGAAGTATACGAGCAGTACTTC
TRBJ1-6	once	TRBV9	TRBD1	CASARTGEVGSPLHF	TGTGCCAGCGCTAGAACAGGGGAGGTCGGTTCACCCCTCCACTTT
TRBJ2-3	.	TRBV29-1	TRBD1	CSVEGTGPADTQYF	TGCAGCGTCGAGGGGACAGGGCCAGCAGATACGCAGTATTTT
TRBJ2-3	.	TRBV6-5	.	CASMGRRTDTQYF	TGTGCCAGCATGGGCAGACGCACAGATACGCAGTATTTT
TRBJ1-5	.	TRBV4-2	.	CASSRRAGAIEPQHF	TGTGCCAGCAGCCGTCGTGCGGGGGCCATAGAGCCCCAGCATTTT
TRBJ1-2	once	TRBV5-1	TRBD1	CASSYGTGYGYTF	TGCGCCAGCAGCTACGGGACAGGCTATGGCTACACCTTC
TRBJ1-6	.	TRBV5-1	TRBD1	CASSLGPFDGTGGSPLHF	TGCGCCAGCAGCTTGGGCCCTTTCGACGGGACAGGAGGATCACCCCTCCACTTT
TRBJ1-5	.	TRBV6-1	.	CASSEAPGVSNQPQHF	TGTGCCAGCAGTGAAGCTCCCGGGGTTAGCAATCAGCCCCAGCATTTT
TRBJ2-7	.	TRBV5-4	.	CASTFRGGGEQYF	TGTGCCAGCACCTTCCGCGGAGGAGGTGAGCAGTACTTC
TRBJ1-2	.	TRBV7-9	TRBD1	CASSLRDSYGYTF	TGTGCCAGCAGCTTGAGGGACAGCTATGGCTACACCTTC
TRBJ2-1	.	TRBV2	TRBD1	CASSRQGHEQFF	TGTGCCAGCAGCCGACAGGGCCATGAGCAGTTCTTC
TRBJ2-3	.	TRBV7-2	TRBD2	CASSSRVSGRGTDTQYF	TGTGCCAGCAGCTCGAGGGTTAGCGGGAGAGGCACAGATACGCAGTATTTT
TRBJ2-3	.	TRBV9	TRBD2	CASSREGGAGGPHTQYF	TGTGCCAGCAGCCGGGAGGGTGGAGCGGGAGGGCCACATACGCAGTATTTT
TRBJ2-1	.	TRBV29-1	TRBD2	CSVWGLAGEYEQFF	TGCAGCGTTTGGGGACTAGCGGGAGAGTATGAGCAGTTCTTC
TRBJ1-6	.	TRBV4-1	TRBD1	CASSQRTGGNSPLHF	TGCGCCAGCAGCCAACGGACAGGGGGGAATTCACCCCTCCACTTT
TRBJ2-7	.	TRBV4-1	TRBD1	CASSQEVRDRGYEQYF	TGCGCCAGCAGCCAAGAAGTCCGGGACAGGGGCTACGAGCAGTACTTC
TRBJ1-3	.	TRBV9	TRBD1	CASSVAPTGQTSGNTIYF	TGTGCCAGCAGCGTAGCCCCTACGGGACAGACCTCTGGAAACACCATATATTTT
TRBJ1-1	few	TRBV5-5	.	CASSLGAPKNTEAFF	TGTGCCAGCAGCTTGGGGGCACCCAAGAACACTGAAGCTTTCTTT
TRBJ2-7	.	TRBV5-4	.	CASSFERSFVEQYF	TGTGCCAGCAGCTTCGAGCGGAGTTTTGTCGAGCAGTACTTC
TRBJ1-1	.	TRBV30	.	CAWWKGTEAFF	TGTGCCTGGTGGAAGGGGACTGAAGCTTTCTTT
TRBJ2-7	.	TRBV5-1	.	CASSQADYRGLDYEQYF	TGCGCCAGCAGCCAGGCGGACTATAGGGGGCTGGACTACGAGCAGTACTTC
TRBJ1-1	.	TRBV7-9	TRBD1	CASSYGTEGPEAFF	TGTGCCAGCAGCTATGGGACAGAGGGCCCTGAAGCTTTCTTT
TRBJ2-7	.	TRBV7-8	.	CASSTPGNEQYF	TGTGCCAGCAGCACGCCCGGGAACGAGCAGTACTTC
TRBJ2-7	.	TRBV30	.	CAWKGYGNEQYF	TGTGCCTGGAAGGGGTACGGCAACGAGCAGTACTTC
TRBJ2-1	.	TRBV27	TRBD1	CASSFLRGLGLHNEQFF	TGTGCCAGCAGTTTCCTCAGGGGGCTTGGGCTACACAATGAGCAGTTCTTC